These 24 T cell receptor beta chains were all obtained from the same sample, sequenced in a study of pediatric ulcerative colitis. Rectal tissue came from one to two pinch biopsies taken at colonoscopy. Libraries were prepared by immunoSEQ multiplex PCR; TCRdb keeps only in-frame clonotypes and omits some of them. This sample carries tens of thousands of clones, 71% of them seen once, and the ten largest clones take roughly a sixth. The sequenced sample was gut tissue. These receptors were collected from a boy aged 5-17 years with severe ulcerative colitis.

This clone was seen more than once but under ten times. The chain uses TRBV5-4 and TRBJ1-2; tentative D call: TRBD1 (6 bases). Trimming took 5 bases from V and 1 from J, leaving 12 bases between them. There are 14 residues in the CDR3. CDR1 SGHNT and CDR2 YYREEE come from the germline V gene (reference sequence). The CDR3 DNA follows: TGTGCCAGCAGTCTGACAGGATTTAACTATGGCTACACCTTC. Its translation: CASSLTGFNYGYTF.

The gene calls are TRBV4-1 and TRBJ2-3; 7 nucleotides align to TRBD2. With 3 bases clipped from V and 2 bases from J, the junction kept 5 bases outside the gene matches. CDR1 is MGHRA, CDR2 YSYEKL, per germline. CDR3 length equals 15 residues. CDR3 coding DNA: TGCGCCAGCAGCCAGGGAGCGGGGTTCACAGATACGCAGTATTTT. Protein sequence: CASSQGAGFTDTQYF.

The chain is built from TRBV2 and TRBJ1-1; the D gene is possibly TRBD1 (6 bases). Germline V gene data show CDR1 as SNHLY and CDR2 as FYNNEI. The CDR3 is 12 amino acids. Trimming removed 4 bases at V and 7 bases at J, with 10 bases between. The CDR3 sequence is CASSGDTLEAFF. Here the CDR3 DNA reads TGTGCCAGCAGTGGGGACACCCTTGAAGCTTTCTTT.

The V and J genes are TRBV29-1 and TRBJ1-1; tentatively, D is TRBD1 (5 bases). The germline gives CDR1 SQVTM, CDR2 ANQGSEA. Between the trimmed V and J ends, which lost 2 bases and 10 bases, there was a span of 17 bases. This CDR3 comprises 13 residues. The CDR3 region is CSVELHLQGRAFF. As DNA, the CDR3 is TGCAGCGTTGAACTCCATCTCCAGGGTCGAGCTTTCTTT. The full variable domain, its missing parts supplied by reference TRBV29-1 and TRBJ1-1, is SAVISQKPSRDICQRGTSLTIQCQVDSQVTMMFWYRQQPGQSLTLIATANQGSEATYESGFVIDKFPISRPNLTFSTLTVSNMSPEDSSIYLCSVELHLQGRAFFGQGTRLTVV.

The sample holds one count of this clone. The chain links TRBV30 to TRBJ1-2; 9 nucleotides line up with TRBD1. CDR1 is GTSNPN, CDR2 SVGIG, per germline (reference sequence). This CDR3 is 13 amino acids long. Trimming removed 1 base from V and 7 bases from J; junction bases left unmatched: 4. The CDR3 sequence: CAWSGGQGPGYTF. In nucleotides, the CDR3 is TGTGCCTGGAGTGGGGGACAGGGACCTGGCTACACCTTC.

The chain carries TRBV7-2 and TRBJ1-5, with unresolved D. The V gene lost 5 bases and the J gene lost 0 bases, with 5 bases spanning the gap. The CDR3 loop spans 13 amino acids. Germline CDR1 reads SGHTA; CDR2 reads FQGNSA. CDR3: CASSPASNQPQHF. CDR3 DNA sequence: TGTGCCAGCAGCCCCGCTAGCAATCAGCCCCAGCATTTT.

This rearrangement joins TRBV2 to TRBJ2-6; D uncertain. The germline V gene encodes CDR1 SNHLY and CDR2 FYNNEI. V dropped 7 bases and J dropped 4 bases, with 8 bases sitting between them. The CDR3 extends over 13 amino acids. CDR3 nucleotides: TGTGCCAGCAAAACAGACGGGGCCAACGTCCTGACTTTC. As protein: CASKTDGANVLTF.

This chain uses TRBV28 with TRBJ1-6, with 9 bases matching TRBD1. The CDR3 totals 15 residues. Trimming removed 5 bases from V and 6 bases from J; junction bases left unmatched: 5. The germline CDR1 and CDR2 sequences are MDHEN and SYDVKM. CDR3 amino acids: CASSRPDRGNSPLHF. Here the CDR3 DNA reads TGTGCCAGCAGTCGCCCGGACAGGGGTAATTCACCCCTCCACTTT. Full variable domain (remainder filled in from reference TRBV28 and TRBJ1-6): DVKVTQSSRYLVKRTGEKVFLECVQDMDHENMFWYRQDPGLGLRLIYFSYDVKMKEKGDIPEGYSVSREKKERFSLILESASTNQTSMYLCASSRPDRGNSPLHFGNGTRLTVT.

In this sample, this clone turned up once. The chain joins TRBV11-2 to TRBJ1-5; D ambiguous. The length of the CDR3 is 14 residues. Germline V gives CDR1 SGHAT, CDR2 FQNNGV. V was pared by 0 bases and J by 5 bases, with 8 bases between. CDR3 in amino acids: CASSLEGIDQPQHF. CDR3 nucleotides: TGTGCCAGCAGCTTAGAAGGCATCGATCAGCCCCAGCATTTT.

This clone appeared a few times. V gene TRBV11-2 combines with J gene TRBJ1-1; D gene uncertain. Trimming shortened V by 2 bases and J by 5 bases, and 12 bases separated the two germline ends. From germline, CDR1 is SGHAT and CDR2 FQNNGV. The CDR3 length is 14 residues. The CDR3 DNA reads TGTGCCAGCAGCTTAAGTGGTGGGAGGACTGAAGCTTTCTTT. Its translation is CASSLSGGRTEAFF.

The rearrangement links TRBV11-2 to TRBJ1-3; D perhaps matches TRBD1 (5 bases). This CDR3 region has 15 residues. V lost 6 bases, J lost 3 bases, and 15 bases lay in between. Germline V gene lookup returns CDR1 SGHAT and CDR2 FQNNGV. CDR3 in DNA: TGTGCCAGCAGTTCCTGGGGACTGAGTGGAAACACCATATATTTT. Its translation: CASSSWGLSGNTIYF.

The rearrangement joins TRBV11-2 to TRBJ2-7, with 8 bases aligning to TRBD2. The CDR3 runs to 15 residues. Germline V gene sequence: CDR1 SGHAT, CDR2 FQNNGV. The V and J ends lost 5 bases and 2 bases, in that order; junction bases with no gene match: 8. The chain's CDR3 is CASSRRGAGTYEQYF. The CDR3 nucleotides are TGTGCCAGCAGCCGGCGGGGGGCCGGCACCTACGAGCAGTACTTC.

This clone was recorded once. The CDR3, as DNA: TGTGCCAGCAGCTTAACCGGGACAGCGGGCACAGATACGCAGTATTTT. This sequence encodes CASSLTGTAGTDTQYF. This sequence joins TRBV7-3 and TRBJ2-3, with 7 bases fitting TRBD1. J lost 1 base, V lost 0 bases, and 4 bases had no gene match. The CDR3 runs 16 residues. Per the germline V gene, CDR1 is SGHTA and CDR2 is FQGTGA.

The J gene is TRBJ2-1, the V gene TRBV7-2; 7 positions agree with TRBD2. The CDR3 runs 16 residues. With 8 bases clipped from V and 0 bases from J, the junction kept 10 bases outside the gene matches. Germline lookup yields CDR1 SGHTA and CDR2 FQGNSA. The CDR3 nucleotides read TGTGCCAGCCGAAAAGGAGCGGGGAACTCCTACAATGAGCAGTTCTTC. Amino acid sequence: CASRKGAGNSYNEQFF. Together with reference TRBV7-2 and TRBJ2-1, the CDR3 gives the full variable domain: GAGVSQSPSNKVTEKGKDVELRCDPISGHTALYWYRQSLGQGLEFLIYFQGNSAPDKSGLPSDRFSAERTGGSVSTLTIQRTQQEDSAVYLCASRKGAGNSYNEQFFGPGTRLTVL.

The chain recombines TRBV4-1 with TRBJ2-1; D not resolved. CDR1 and CDR2 (germline): MGHRA, YSYEKL. CDR3 length equals 15 residues. V was cut by 1 base and J by 6 bases, with 13 bases left in between. The CDR3 region has the DNA TGCGCCAGCAGCCAAGGTTTAGGCGTCTCCAATGAGCAGTTCTTC. Translated, it gives CASSQGLGVSNEQFF.

The chain joins TRBV7-6 to TRBJ2-5; 16 bases line up with TRBD2. V lost 0 bases, J lost 5 bases, and 9 bases stayed unmatched. Germline CDR1 reads SGHVS; CDR2 reads FNYEAQ. The CDR3 contains 19 residues. The CDR3 DNA reads as TGTGCCAGCAGCTTAGCGTCCGGGACTAGCGGGGGGGCACGGGAGACCCAGTACTTC. It encodes CASSLASGTSGGARETQYF.

This chain links TRBV2 with TRBJ2-5; 11 nucleotides agree with TRBD1. Germline V gene data show CDR1 as SNHLY and CDR2 as FYNNEI. The CDR3 is 15 residues long. J was trimmed by 0 bases and V by 4 bases; bases with no gene match: 1. The CDR3 DNA reads TGTGCCAGCAGTGGGGACAGGGGGTACCAAGAGACCCAGTACTTC. Amino acid sequence: CASSGDRGYQETQYF.

This clone was detected a few times. The V and J genes are TRBV2 and TRBJ1-2; 8 bases are shared with TRBD1. The CDR3 totals 14 residues. V lost 4 bases to trimming and J lost 8 bases; unmatched junction nucleotides: 9. From germline, CDR1 is SNHLY and CDR2 FYNNEI. The CDR3 protein is CASSAQQGVQGYTF. The CDR3 coding sequence is TGTGCCAGCAGTGCACAACAGGGGGTTCAAGGCTACACCTTC.

DNA for the CDR3: TGTGCCAGCAGCCGAGTAGACGGAACTGAAGCTTTCTTT. Its protein product is CASSRVDGTEAFF. The chain uses TRBV14 and TRBJ1-1; D not certain. Trimming stripped 4 bases from V and 5 bases from J, with 11 bases between. CDR1 and CDR2 (germline): SGHDN, FVKESK. There are 13 residues in the CDR3.

In its sample, this clone was seen a few times. The chain carries TRBV2 and TRBJ1-2, with D maybe TRBD1 (6 bases). The CDR3 is 15 residues long. Per the germline V gene, CDR1 is SNHLY and CDR2 is FYNNEI. Trimming shortened V by 6 bases and J by 4 bases, and 18 bases separated the two germline ends. CDR3 residues: CASRRNEQGIYGYTF. The DNA for the CDR3 is TGTGCCAGCAGGCGCAACGAGCAGGGGATCTATGGCTACACCTTC.

The chain has TRBV19 and TRBJ2-7, with 9 positions matching TRBD2. The trim removed 4 bases at V and 1 base at J, leaving 2 bases unmatched. The CDR3 totals 14 residues. In germline, CDR1 is LNHDA, CDR2 SQIVND (reference sequence). The CDR3 DNA follows: TGTGCCAGTAGTAGGAGCGGGGGGTCCTACGAGCAGTACTTC. It is translated as CASSRSGGSYEQYF.

The V gene is TRBV2, the J gene TRBJ1-2; TRBD1 is a possible D gene (6 bases). V lost 2 bases, J lost 3 bases, and 10 bases lay in between. The length of the CDR3 is 14 residues. Germline assignment: CDR1 SNHLY and CDR2 FYNNEI. The CDR3 DNA reads as TGTGCCAGCAGTGAACTGTGGACAGACTATGGCTACACCTTC. Translating it yields CASSELWTDYGYTF.

This chain uses TRBV2 with TRBJ2-4; TRBD1 aligns across 10 bases. The V gene's germline CDR1 is SNHLY and CDR2 FYNNEI. The CDR3 contains 14 residues. V lost 5 bases and J lost 8; bases outside the gene matches: 6. The CDR3 reads CASSRQGAWDIQYF. The CDR3 nucleotides read TGTGCCAGCAGTCGACAGGGGGCCTGGGACATTCAGTACTTC.

V gene TRBV4-1 combines with J gene TRBJ1-2, with D possibly being TRBD1 (6 bases). The CDR3 loop spans 14 amino acids. CDR1 is MGHRA and CDR2 is YSYEKL in the germline V gene. V lost 4 bases, J lost 8 bases, and 17 bases lay in between. The CDR3 sequence is CASSPDRVGYGYTF. CDR3 in DNA: TGCGCCAGCAGCCCGGACAGAGTGGGCTACGGCTACACCTTC.